The rows below give T cell receptor beta chains drawn from one sample of a study of T cell responses to AZD1222 COVID-19 vaccine. Generated by immunoSEQ multiplex PCR, the TCRdb table keeps only in-frame clones and is missing some. The sample yields about 120,000 clones, approximately 92% seen once. The specimen was peripheral blood, collected on day 0 of AZD1222 vaccination. Receptors were obtained from an adult in good health. Each CDR3 is given with its conserved first and last residue. A D gene is named only where the DNA matches it firmly. Clone size is not always given. Where it is, it says once, few, many or a class for expanded clones.

d_gene: TRBD1; abundance: -; v_gene: TRBV5-8; j_gene: TRBJ1-2; CDR3aa: CASSLGGGYGYTF; CDR3nt: TGTGCCAGCAGCTTAGGGGGCGGCTATGGCTACACCTTC
d_gene: -; abundance: once; v_gene: TRBV2; j_gene: TRBJ1-2; CDR3aa: CASTISGGEHGYTF; CDR3nt: TGTGCCAGCACCATCTCGGGGGGGGAACATGGCTACACCTTC
d_gene: -; abundance: -; v_gene: TRBV28; j_gene: TRBJ2-5; CDR3aa: CGTWGRGRETQYF; CDR3nt: TGTGGCACGTGGGGCAGGGGTCGGGAGACCCAGTACTTC
d_gene: -; abundance: -; v_gene: TRBV19; j_gene: TRBJ2-7; CDR3aa: CASSPLASYEQYF; CDR3nt: TGTGCCAGTAGTCCGCTAGCGTCCTACGAGCAGTACTTC
d_gene: TRBD1; abundance: -; v_gene: TRBV5-1; j_gene: TRBJ1-6; CDR3aa: CASSLTRDRSQSPLHF; CDR3nt: TGCGCCAGCAGCTTAACCCGGGACAGGTCCCAATCACCCCTCCACTTT
d_gene: -; abundance: -; v_gene: TRBV3-1/TRBV3-2; j_gene: TRBJ2-7; CDR3aa: CASSQDGGISYEQYF; CDR3nt: TGTGCCAGCAGCCAAGACGGCGGAATCTCCTACGAGCAGTACTTC
d_gene: -; abundance: -; v_gene: TRBV7-2; j_gene: TRBJ2-7; CDR3aa: CASSLARSYEQYF; CDR3nt: TGTGCCAGCAGCTTAGCGAGGTCTTACGAGCAGTACTTC
d_gene: -; abundance: -; v_gene: TRBV5-1; j_gene: TRBJ1-4; CDR3aa: CASSLDSREGRRGNEEKLFF; CDR3nt: TGCGCCAGCAGCTTGGACTCCAGGGAAGGAAGGAGGGGCAATGAAGAAAAACTGTTTTTT
d_gene: -; abundance: few; v_gene: TRBV19; j_gene: TRBJ1-2; CDR3aa: CASSIGQLSFGYTF; CDR3nt: TGTGCCAGTAGTATCGGTCAGCTCTCCTTCGGCTACACCTTC
d_gene: TRBD2; abundance: -; v_gene: TRBV4-1; j_gene: TRBJ2-7; CDR3aa: CASSPRTPSGSYEQYF; CDR3nt: TGCGCCAGCAGCCCCAGAACCCCTAGCGGATCCTACGAGCAGTACTTC
d_gene: TRBD1; abundance: -; v_gene: TRBV5-4; j_gene: TRBJ2-3; CDR3aa: CASSLVGAGQDTDTQYF; CDR3nt: TGTGCCAGCAGCTTGGTGGGGGCGGGACAGGACACAGATACGCAGTATTTT
d_gene: -; abundance: -; v_gene: TRBV7-6; j_gene: TRBJ2-1; CDR3aa: CASSPPGRRNEQFF; CDR3nt: TGTGCCAGCAGCCCCCCGGGCCGAAGAAATGAGCAGTTCTTC
d_gene: -; abundance: few; v_gene: TRBV3-1/TRBV3-2; j_gene: TRBJ1-1; CDR3aa: CASSQEGRGNTEAFF; CDR3nt: TGTGCCAGCAGCCAAGAGGGGCGTGGAAACACTGAAGCTTTCTTT
d_gene: TRBD2; abundance: -; v_gene: TRBV4-2; j_gene: TRBJ2-1; CDR3aa: CASSRGGTYNEQFF; CDR3nt: TGTGCCAGCAGCCGGGGGGGGACCTACAATGAGCAGTTCTTC
d_gene: TRBD1; abundance: -; v_gene: TRBV3-1/TRBV3-2; j_gene: TRBJ2-1; CDR3aa: CASSHGQGEGNNEQFF; CDR3nt: TGTGCCAGCAGCCACGGACAGGGTGAAGGAAACAATGAGCAGTTCTTC
d_gene: -; abundance: -; v_gene: TRBV9; j_gene: TRBJ2-7; CDR3aa: CASSQGWGTYEQYF; CDR3nt: TGTGCCAGCAGCCAGGGCTGGGGCACCTACGAGCAGTACTTC
d_gene: -; abundance: -; v_gene: TRBV4-2; j_gene: TRBJ2-2; CDR3aa: CASSQEGTGVANTGELFF; CDR3nt: TGTGCCAGCAGCCAAGAAGGTACGGGAGTCGCGAACACCGGGGAGCTGTTTTTT
d_gene: TRBD1; abundance: -; v_gene: TRBV6-2/TRBV6-3; j_gene: TRBJ2-3; CDR3aa: CASSYGTGMSDTQYF; CDR3nt: TGTGCCAGCAGTTACGGGACAGGGATGTCAGATACGCAGTATTTT
d_gene: -; abundance: -; v_gene: TRBV27; j_gene: TRBJ1-2; CDR3aa: CASSLSSQRARGYTF; CDR3nt: TGTGCCAGCAGTTTATCGTCCCAGAGGGCTCGGGGCTACACCTTC
d_gene: TRBD2; abundance: -; v_gene: TRBV5-1; j_gene: TRBJ2-7; CDR3aa: CASSLASLWGEQYF; CDR3nt: TGCGCCAGCTCACTAGCGAGTCTATGGGGGGAGCAGTACTTC
d_gene: -; abundance: once; v_gene: TRBV2; j_gene: TRBJ1-1; CDR3aa: CASSRGGGGGENTEAFF; CDR3nt: TGTGCCAGCAGCCGGGGGGGCGGGGGCGGCGAGAACACTGAAGCTTTCTTT
d_gene: -; abundance: -; v_gene: TRBV14; j_gene: TRBJ2-6; CDR3aa: CASSQAQIPVSGANVLTF; CDR3nt: TGTGCCAGCAGCCAAGCCCAAATTCCAGTTTCTGGGGCCAACGTCCTGACTTTC
d_gene: -; abundance: -; v_gene: TRBV7-8; j_gene: TRBJ2-7; CDR3aa: CASRSAREGSYEQYF; CDR3nt: TGTGCCAGCAGATCCGCACGGGAAGGATCCTACGAGCAGTACTTC
d_gene: TRBD1; abundance: -; v_gene: TRBV5-6; j_gene: TRBJ1-2; CDR3aa: CASSGGTVLNYGYTF; CDR3nt: TGTGCCAGCAGCGGGGGGACAGTCCTTAACTATGGCTACACCTTC
d_gene: -; abundance: -; v_gene: TRBV28; j_gene: TRBJ1-2; CDR3aa: CASSLDRWNYGYTF; CDR3nt: TGTGCCAGCAGTTTAGACAGGTGGAACTATGGCTACACCTTC
d_gene: TRBD2; abundance: -; v_gene: TRBV9; j_gene: TRBJ2-3; CDR3aa: CASSVGTSGSGDTQYF; CDR3nt: TGTGCCAGCAGCGTAGGGACTAGCGGGAGCGGAGATACGCAGTATTTT
d_gene: TRBD1; abundance: -; v_gene: TRBV13; j_gene: TRBJ1-3; CDR3aa: CASSSRDRVERNTIYF; CDR3nt: TGTGCCAGCAGCTCCCGGGACAGGGTAGAGAGAAACACCATATATTTT
d_gene: -; abundance: -; v_gene: TRBV7-9; j_gene: TRBJ2-7; CDR3aa: CASSLQRSYEQYF; CDR3nt: TGTGCCAGCAGCTTACAGCGCTCCTACGAGCAGTACTTC